A single sample gave rise to the 24 T cell receptor beta chains below, sequenced in a study of PD-1 blockade in mismatch repair-deficient tumors. Some clones are missing from TCRdb's copy, which holds only in-frame ones; the method was immunoSEQ multiplex PCR. The top ten hold about 3% of the sample, which has tens of thousands of clones, around 82% seen once. This specimen was peripheral blood, taken 4 weeks after starting pembrolizumab. These TCRs come from an adult with mismatch repair-deficient cancer.

This sequence joins TRBV7-2 and TRBJ1-2; D gene ambiguous. V was trimmed by 0 bases and J by 3 bases, leaving 8 bases between them. The CDR3 is 14 amino acids. From germline, CDR1 is SGHTA and CDR2 FQGNSA. Here the CDR3 DNA reads TGTGCCAGCAGCTTAGCGCCCACAGACTATGGCTACACCTTC. Residues: CASSLAPTDYGYTF.

The rearrangement joins TRBV12-5 to TRBJ2-3; 9 bases align to TRBD2. This CDR3 comprises 15 residues. The ends lost 6 bases at V and 6 bases at J; junction bases unmatched: 10. In germline, CDR1 is LGHNT, CDR2 FRNRAP. The CDR3 DNA sequence: TGTGCTAGTGGGACCGGGACTAGCCGGGCGGATACGCAGTATTTT. Protein: CASGTGTSRADTQYF. Full variable domain (rest looked up from reference TRBV12-5 and TRBJ2-3): DARVTQTPRHKVTEMGQEVTMRCQPILGHNTVFWYRQTMMQGLELLAYFRNRAPLDDSGMPKDRFSAEMPDATLATLKIQPSEPRDSAVYFCASGTGTSRADTQYFGPGTRLTVL.

CDR3 amino acids: CAIRGDYSYEQYF. DNA for the CDR3: TGTGCCATCAGGGGAGACTACTCCTACGAGCAGTACTTC. The J gene is TRBJ2-7, the V gene TRBV10-3; D is possibly TRBD2 (5 bases). V was clipped by 6 bases and J by 0 bases, with 9 bases between them. This CDR3 has 13 residues. Germline CDR1 is ENHRY and CDR2 is SYGVKD.

V gene TRBV6-6 combines with J gene TRBJ1-1, with D unclear. CDR1 and CDR2 from the germline V gene are MNHNY and SVGAGI (reference sequence). The ends were cut back, 6 bases at V and 2 bases at J, with 13 bases in the middle. This CDR3 has 14 amino acids. DNA for the CDR3: TGTGCCAGCAGCTTCTTTCCCCTCAACACTGAAGCTTTCTTT. Its protein product is CASSFFPLNTEAFF.

This clone was observed a handful of times. The V call is TRBV9, the J call TRBJ2-1; D is undetermined. This CDR3 region has 15 residues. Germline assignment: CDR1 SGDLS and CDR2 YYNGEE. Trimming removed 0 bases at V and 1 base at J, with 8 bases between. CDR3 in amino acids: CASSVARQSYNEQFF. For the CDR3, the DNA is TGTGCCAGCAGCGTAGCGCGACAATCCTACAATGAGCAGTTCTTC.

The chain combines TRBV27 with TRBJ2-1, with 13 bases that match TRBD2. V shed 2 bases and J 8 bases; nucleotides not matched to a gene: 9. The CDR3 is 17 amino acids. Germline V gene sequence: CDR1 MNHEY, CDR2 SMNVEV (reference sequence). This CDR3 is CASSLGTSGRASYEQFF. For the CDR3, the DNA is TGTGCCAGCAGTTTAGGAACTAGCGGGAGGGCCTCATATGAGCAGTTCTTC.

The chain links TRBV5-8 to TRBJ1-2; D is undetermined. CDR1 and CDR2 from the germline V gene are SGHTS and YDEGEE. Trimming pared 4 bases from V and 7 bases from J, leaving 14 bases between. The CDR3 is made up of 13 amino acids. The DNA for the CDR3 is TGTGCCAGCAGCCTGGTTTCAGGTAGTGGCTACACCTTC. This translates into CASSLVSGSGYTF. Complete variable domain (other parts from reference TRBV5-8 and TRBJ1-2): EAGVTQSPTHLIKTRGQQATLRCSPISGHTSVYWYQQALGLGLQFLLWYDEGEERNRGNFPPRFSGRQFPNYSSELNVNALELEDSALYLCASSLVSGSGYTFGSGTRLTVV.

The chain links TRBV7-8 to TRBJ1-1; D is uncertain. This CDR3 comprises 12 residues. From germline, CDR1 is SGHVS and CDR2 FQNEAQ. The germline V and J ends were trimmed by 5 bases and 4 bases, with 8 bases remaining between them. CDR3 residues: CASSHKGTEAFF. CDR3 DNA: TGTGCCAGCAGCCATAAAGGCACTGAAGCTTTCTTT.

This chain connects TRBV9 to TRBJ2-7; TRBD2 aligns across 7 bases. The CDR3 runs to 13 residues. CDR1 and CDR2 (germline): SGDLS, YYNGEE. J was trimmed by 7 bases and V by 0 bases; bases with no gene match: 4. The CDR3 DNA follows: TGTGCCAGCAGCGTAGCGACCGGGGGGGAGCAGTACTTC. Protein sequence: CASSVATGGEQYF.

This clone was counted once. The chain uses TRBV7-6 and TRBJ2-2, with 7 positions matching TRBD2. V was clipped by 5 bases and J by 5 bases; unmatched bases: 5. Germline assignment: CDR1 SGHVS and CDR2 FNYEAQ. This CDR3 contains 14 residues. The CDR3 sequence is CASSEAGYTGELFF. The CDR3 nucleotides are TGTGCCAGCAGCGAAGCGGGATATACCGGGGAGCTGTTTTTT.

The genes are TRBV5-4 and TRBJ1-2, with D possibly matching TRBD1 (6 bases). The ends were cut back, 0 bases at V and 6 bases at J, with 15 bases in the middle. The CDR3 is made up of 15 amino acids. CDR1 SGHNT and CDR2 YYREEE come from the germline V gene (reference sequence). The CDR3 loop reads CASSLGGRGENGYTF. In nucleotides, the CDR3 is TGTGCCAGCAGCTTGGGGGGGAGGGGGGAGAATGGCTACACCTTC.

This clone was found once. This chain joins TRBV27 and TRBJ2-5; TRBD1 aligns across 7 bases. The germline CDR1 and CDR2 sequences are MNHEY and SMNVEV (reference sequence). V gave up 5 bases and J gave up 2 bases; unmatched junction bases: 8. The CDR3 is 15 amino acids. The CDR3 DNA reads TGTGCCAGCAGTCAACAGGGGTTTGGGCAAGAGACCCAGTACTTC. Translated: CASSQQGFGQETQYF.

The gene calls are TRBV7-2 and TRBJ2-4; TRBD2 agrees at 7 bases. V shed 3 bases, J shed 6 bases, and the junction held 8 bases outside the gene matches. This CDR3 region has 15 residues. Per germline, CDR1 SGHTA and CDR2 FQGNSA. The CDR3 DNA is TGTGCCAGCAGCTTGTGGGGGGAGGGCGGAAACATTCAGTACTTC. Translating it yields CASSLWGEGGNIQYF. Full variable domain (outside the CDR3, taken from reference TRBV7-2 and TRBJ2-4): GAGVSQSPSNKVTEKGKDVELRCDPISGHTALYWYRQSLGQGLEFLIYFQGNSAPDKSGLPSDRFSAERTGGSVSTLTIQRTQQEDSAVYLCASSLWGEGGNIQYFGAGTRLSVL.

V gene TRBV6-5 combines with J gene TRBJ2-1, with D possibly being TRBD2 (5 bases). The V end lost 2 bases, the J end lost 10 bases, and 12 bases lay between the germline ends. In germline, CDR1 is MNHEY, CDR2 SVGAGI. CDR3 size: 13 residues. The CDR3 sequence: CASSYQKRNEQFF. The CDR3 DNA reads TGTGCCAGCAGTTACCAGAAGCGGAACGAGCAGTTCTTC.

The chain recombines TRBV30 with TRBJ2-3; maybe TRBD2 (7 bases). The CDR3 runs to 15 residues. The germline gives CDR1 GTSNPN, CDR2 SVGIG (reference sequence). Trimming removed 3 bases at V and 0 bases at J, with 13 bases between. The chain's CDR3 is CAWSRGGTSTDTQYF. Written as DNA, the CDR3 is TGTGCCTGGAGCCGCGGGGGCACTAGCACAGATACGCAGTATTTT.

The chain has TRBV28 and TRBJ2-5, with D perhaps matching TRBD2 (5 bases). Germline-derived CDR1 and CDR2 are MDHEN and SYDVKM. V was pared by 4 bases and J by 0 bases, with 15 bases between. This CDR3 has 16 residues. The CDR3 protein is CASSSAWAEDQETQYF. CDR3 DNA sequence: TGTGCCAGCAGTTCGGCCTGGGCGGAGGACCAAGAGACCCAGTACTTC.

The rearrangement joins TRBV5-6 to TRBJ2-7; D possibly corresponds to TRBD2 (6 bases). CDR1 and CDR2 from the germline V gene are SGHDT and YYEEEE. There are 15 residues in the CDR3. The V end lost 4 bases, the J end lost 0 bases, and 14 bases lay between the germline ends. CDR3 amino acids: CASSPGLTRSYEQYF. CDR3 in DNA: TGTGCCAGCAGCCCGGGACTTACCCGCTCCTACGAGCAGTACTTC.

The chain joins TRBV9 to TRBJ2-1, with 8 bases lining up with TRBD2. The CDR3 runs to 13 residues. The germline V gene has CDR1 SGDLS and CDR2 YYNGEE. V was clipped by 3 bases and J by 8 bases; unmatched bases: 4. The CDR3 here is CASSGLALHEQFF. The CDR3 DNA is TGTGCCAGCAGCGGACTAGCGCTCCATGAGCAGTTCTTC.

This chain uses TRBV19 with TRBJ2-1; the match to TRBD2 covers 11 bases. CDR3 size: 15 residues. Germline V gene data show CDR1 as LNHDA and CDR2 as SQIVND (reference sequence). The ends lost 4 bases at V and 5 bases at J; junction bases unmatched: 4. The CDR3, as DNA: TGTGCCAGTAGTACTAGCGGGGGGACCAACAATGAGCAGTTCTTC. Amino acids: CASSTSGGTNNEQFF.

The rearrangement links TRBV5-1 to TRBJ2-3, with D unresolved. Germline V gene data show CDR1 as SGHRS and CDR2 as YFSETQ. The CDR3 totals 15 residues. Trimming removed 2 bases from V and 3 bases from J, with 13 bases in between. The CDR3 is CASSLTARGTDTQYF. CDR3 nucleotides: TGCGCCAGCAGCTTAACGGCCCGTGGGACAGATACGCAGTATTTT.

The chain carries TRBV5-6 and TRBJ2-5; tentatively, D is TRBD2 (6 bases). The CDR3 consists of 16 residues. The V gene's germline CDR1 is SGHDT and CDR2 YYEEEE. The V gene lost 4 bases and the J gene lost 6 bases, with 22 bases spanning the gap. CDR3 region: CASSLGFGGGGKTQYF. DNA for the CDR3: TGTGCCAGCAGCCTGGGCTTCGGGGGTGGGGGAAAGACCCAGTACTTC.

The chain is built from TRBV19 and TRBJ1-2, with D possibly matching TRBD1 (6 bases). There are 20 residues in the CDR3. The V end was cut by 0 bases, the J end by 5 bases, with 28 bases between. Germline V CDR1 and CDR2: LNHDA, SQIVND (reference sequence). This chain's CDR3 is CASSIDHDPSPGAPYYGYTF. In nucleotides, the CDR3 is TGTGCCAGTAGTATAGATCACGACCCTTCCCCAGGGGCGCCCTATTATGGCTACACCTTC.

J is TRBJ2-7 and V is TRBV25-1; TRBD1 aligns across 8 bases. The J segment lost 3 bases and the V segment lost 6 bases, leaving 4 bases of the junction unmatched. CDR1 is MGHDK and CDR2 is SYGVNS in the germline V gene. There are 13 residues in the CDR3. CDR3 residues: CASRGQVSYEQYF. The CDR3 DNA is TGTGCCAGCAGGGGACAGGTTAGCTACGAGCAGTACTTC.

V is TRBV29-1 and J is TRBJ2-5; D might be TRBD1 or TRBD2, each matching 6 bases. The ends were cut back, 8 bases at V and 3 bases at J, with 13 bases in the middle. CDR3 length equals 12 residues. Per the germline V gene, CDR1 is SQVTM and CDR2 is ANQGSEA. Here the CDR3 reads CSYGRGEETQYF. CDR3 bases: TGCAGCTATGGAAGGGGGGAAGAGACCCAGTACTTC.